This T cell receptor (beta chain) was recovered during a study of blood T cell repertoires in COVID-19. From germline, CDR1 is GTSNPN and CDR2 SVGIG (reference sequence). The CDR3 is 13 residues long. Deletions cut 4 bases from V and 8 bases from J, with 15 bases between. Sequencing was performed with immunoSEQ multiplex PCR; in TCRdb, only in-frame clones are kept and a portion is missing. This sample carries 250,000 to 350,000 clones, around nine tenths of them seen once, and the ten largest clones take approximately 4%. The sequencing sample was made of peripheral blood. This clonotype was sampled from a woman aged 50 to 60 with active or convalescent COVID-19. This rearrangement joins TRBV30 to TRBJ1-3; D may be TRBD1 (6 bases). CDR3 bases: TGTGCCTGGAACAGGGAATATTTGGACACCATATATTTT. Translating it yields CAWNREYLDTIYF. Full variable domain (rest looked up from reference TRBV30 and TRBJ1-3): SQTIHQWPATLVQPVGSPLSLECTVEGTSNPNLYWYRQAAGRGLQLLFYSVGIGQISSEVPQNLSASRPQDRQFILSSKKLLLSDSGFYLCAWNREYLDTIYFGEGSWLTVV.